This T cell receptor beta chain was identified during a study of blood T cell repertoires in COVID-19. In the study overall: Collection of acute and convalescent COVID-19 samples took place in the United States, Italy and Spain. The analysed material was cDNA or gDNA that came from T cells, B-cell-depleted T cells, or PBMCs.

In the original processing: Researchers report that nucleated cell counts were estimated from reference gene primer amplification. Only in-frame clones appear in the TCRdb table, and some are missing; sequencing was by immunoSEQ multiplex PCR. Clone size and V and J calls were adopted from that table, with D and trimming inferred from the DNA. The sample has 90,000 to 100,000 clones; under 85% are singletons. The germline V gene encodes CDR1 ENHRY and CDR2 SYGVKD. The germline V and J ends were trimmed by 10 bases and 7 bases, with 17 bases remaining between them. This CDR3 spans 14 amino acids. This chain links TRBV10-3 with TRBJ1-6; D may be TRBD1 (6 bases). The clonotype comes from a man aged 70-80 years with acute or convalescent COVID-19. The sample was peripheral blood. The CDR3, as DNA: TGTGCCACCAACAGGGACGCAGGAAATTCACCCCTCCACTTT. Translated: CATNRDAGNSPLHF.